This TCR beta chain stems from a study of T cell responses to AZD1222 COVID-19 vaccine. Findings and limits, study-wide: Only 6 or 7 people who got AZD1222 tested seropositive at baseline. Sampling captured repertoires only after the peak T cell response.

Notes on this clone: Its antigen is still unknown.

Repertoires were generated with immunoSEQ multiplex PCR, while TCRdb's copy carries only in-frame clones and drops some. The sample shows approximately 180,000 clones, 90% of them seen only once. The V end was cut by 7 bases, the J end by 5 bases, with 16 bases between. The CDR3 totals 15 residues. Germline loops: CDR1 KGHDR, CDR2 SFDVKD. The sample in question was peripheral blood, obtained on day 0 of AZD1222 vaccination. The chain joins TRBV24-1 to TRBJ1-4; the D gene is possibly TRBD1 (6 bases). The sequence was collected from an adult in good health. The CDR3 is CATSRLQGLNEKLFF. As DNA, the CDR3 is TGTGCCACCAGCCGACTACAGGGTCTGAATGAAAAACTGTTTTTT.